This T cell receptor beta chain is from a study of CD8+ T cells in alopecia areata. General study points: Researchers report lesional scalp, most notably alopecia totalis/universalis, outstripped normal scalp in clonality.

A word on this clone: The antigen remains unidentified.

As the sequencing template, cDNA was produced by extracting RNA and reverse transcribing it. Profiling relied on immunoSEQ multiplex PCR, and the TCRdb table lists in-frame clones only, not all of them. The data show about 150,000 clones, 45% to 60% seen once. This CDR3 spans 15 amino acids. The germline gives CDR1 SGHAT, CDR2 FQNNGV. V lost 3 bases, J lost 4 bases, and 6 bases stayed unmatched. Material for sequencing was CD4+ T cells sorted from blood. The sequence was collected from a human donor in good health. This chain uses TRBV11-2 with TRBJ2-5; 9 bases map to TRBD2. In nucleotides, the CDR3 is TGTGCCAGCAGCTTCGTAGCGGGAGCCCTAGAGACCCAGTACTTC. Protein product: CASSFVAGALETQYF. Full variable domain (missing parts from reference TRBV11-2 and TRBJ2-5): EAGVAQSPRYKIIEKRQSVAFWCNPISGHATLYWYQQILGQGPKLLIQFQNNGVVDDSQLPKDRFSAERLKGVDSTLKIQPAKLEDSAVYLCASSFVAGALETQYFGPGTRLLVL.